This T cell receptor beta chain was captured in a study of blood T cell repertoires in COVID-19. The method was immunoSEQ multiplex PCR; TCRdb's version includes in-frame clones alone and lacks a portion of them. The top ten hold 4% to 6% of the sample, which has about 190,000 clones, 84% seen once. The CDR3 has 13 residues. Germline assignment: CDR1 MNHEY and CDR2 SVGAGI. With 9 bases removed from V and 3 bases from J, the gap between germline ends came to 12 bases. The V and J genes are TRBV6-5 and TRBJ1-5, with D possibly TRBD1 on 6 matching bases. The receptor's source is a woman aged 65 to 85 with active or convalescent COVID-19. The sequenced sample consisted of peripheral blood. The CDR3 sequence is CASSDRINQPQHF. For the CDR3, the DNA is TGTGCCAGTTCTGACAGGATCAATCAGCCCCAGCATTTT.